These 23 T cell receptor beta chains were all obtained from the same sample, sequenced in a study of blood T cells in healthy people across ages. For the second PCR, which ran for about 7 to 11 cycles, a sample-barcoded 5' primer and a J-beta primer mix were used. TCRdb fed the 5' RACE reads into MiXCR, producing one record per CDR3 protein. The sample lists 550,000 to 750,000 distinct CDR3 sequences; 21% were seen once. The sequenced sample was blood. Receptor source: a man between 70 and 80 years old in good health.

The rearrangement links TRBV12-3 or TRBV12-4 to TRBJ2-5, with D possibly matching TRBD1 (6 bases). The CDR3 consists of 14 residues. The germline V and J ends were trimmed by 5 bases and 4 bases, with 14 bases remaining between them. CDR3 loop: CASSTDSEGETQYF. As DNA, the CDR3 is TGTGCCAGCAGTACGGACAGTGAGGGAGAGACCCAGTACTTC.

The chain uses TRBV12-3 or TRBV12-4 and TRBJ2-2; weak D call: TRBD1 (6 bases). CDR3 length equals 14 residues. Between the trimmed V and J ends, which lost 5 bases and 6 bases, there was a span of 13 bases. This CDR3 is CASSHTGRPGELFF. The CDR3 coding sequence is TGTGCCAGCAGTCATACAGGGCGGCCCGGGGAGCTGTTTTTT.

The chain uses TRBV20-1 and TRBJ2-5, with D possibly matching TRBD2 (5 bases). CDR1 DFQATT and CDR2 SNEGSKA come from the germline V gene (reference sequence). Trimming took 3 bases from V and 5 from J, leaving 13 bases between them. This CDR3 contains 13 residues. In DNA form, the CDR3 reads TGCAGTGCTAGGGTGGGAGTGCGGGAGACCCAGTACTTC. As protein: CSARVGVRETQYF.

The V and J genes are TRBV6-2 or TRBV6-3 and TRBJ2-5; 14 bases agree with TRBD2. With the DNA end fitting TRBJ2-7 better, the J assignment may be wrong. Per germline, CDR1 MNHEY and CDR2 SVGEGT. This CDR3 contains 15 residues. The CDR3 reads CASRLGLAGAYEQYF. Written as DNA, the CDR3 is TGTGCCAGCAGATTGGGACTAGCGGGGGCCTACGAGCAGTACTTC.

At least ten counts were recorded for this clonotype. The gene calls are TRBV9 and TRBJ2-3, with D unclear. Trimming removed 0 bases at V and 3 bases at J, with 8 bases between. The CDR3 is 14 residues long. Per germline, CDR1 SGDLS and CDR2 YYNGEE. CDR3 amino acids: CASSVVWPTDTQYF. In DNA form, the CDR3 reads TGTGCCAGCAGCGTAGTTTGGCCAACAGATACGCAGTATTTT.

This chain links TRBV28 with TRBJ2-1, with TRBD2 matching over 7 bases. Trimming cost V 4 bases and J 0 bases; bases outside gene matches: 21. CDR1 MDHEN and CDR2 SYDVKM come from the germline V gene. CDR3 length: 21 residues. Here the CDR3 DNA reads TGTGCCAGCAGTTCGCTCCGACAATGGACTAGACCAAAAAGCTCCTACAATGAGCAGTTCTTC. Encoded protein: CASSSLRQWTRPKSSYNEQFF.

This sequence joins TRBV6-2 or TRBV6-3 and TRBJ2-1, with a possible D match to TRBD2 (6 bases). Per the germline V gene, CDR1 is MNHEY and CDR2 is SVGEGT. With 5 bases removed from V and 7 bases from J, the gap between germline ends came to 18 bases. This CDR3 is built from 15 residues. CDR3 sequence reads: CASSAGLLGGNEQFF. The CDR3 DNA reads TGTGCCAGCAGTGCGGGCCTCCTTGGGGGGAATGAGCAGTTCTTC.

This clonotype was observed many times. The CDR3: CASSLDVGIQYF. CDR3 DNA sequence: TGTGCCAGCAGCTTAGACGTAGGCATTCAGTACTTC. This chain connects TRBV7-2 to TRBJ2-4; D unclear. From germline, CDR1 is SGHTA and CDR2 FQGNSA. CDR3 length: 12 amino acids. Trimming left V 1 base short and J 9 bases short, with 7 bases between.

As concerns this clonotype: A junction end diverges from the germline sequence, so it may reflect a read error. V gene TRBV7-9 combines with J gene TRBJ2-7; 7 positions agree with TRBD1. The CDR3 has 16 amino acids. CDR1 SEHNR and CDR2 FQNEAQ come from the germline V gene (reference sequence). DNA of the CDR3: TGTGCCAGCAGCTCGGCCGCGAGGACAGGAAACTACGGGCAGTACTTC. Protein sequence: CASSSAARTGNYGQYF.

The DNA of the CDR3 is TGTGCCAGCAGTGAATTGAACCCAGGATCCAGAAACACCATATATTTT. It yields the protein CASSELNPGSRNTIYF. J is TRBJ1-3 and V is TRBV25-1; D call uncertain. The V end was cut by 1 base, the J end by 5 bases, with 15 bases between. This CDR3 region has 16 residues. Germline V CDR1 and CDR2: MGHDK, SYGVNS.

The chain links TRBV4-3 to TRBJ1-1; D might be TRBD1 (5 bases). Germline V gene data show CDR1 as LGHNA and CDR2 as YSLEER. Trimming left V 1 base short and J 6 bases short, with 15 bases between. The CDR3 is 15 residues long. CDR3 DNA: TGCGCCAGCAGCCAAGGGCCGGGGCAGACTTCTGAAGCTTTCTTT. It is translated as CASSQGPGQTSEAFF.

The chain employs TRBV5-1 and TRBJ2-1; no clear D gene. Trimming cost V 4 bases and J 0 bases, with 11 bases left between them. The length of the CDR3 is 15 residues. Germline V gene lookup returns CDR1 SGHRS and CDR2 YFSETQ. CDR3 amino acids: CASSPPESSYNEQFF. The CDR3 DNA sequence: TGCGCCAGCAGCCCCCCTGAGAGCTCCTACAATGAGCAGTTCTTC.

The chain combines TRBV29-1 with TRBJ2-5; TRBD2 matches 12 bases. The trim removed 6 bases at V and 4 bases at J, leaving 24 bases unmatched. The CDR3 spans 20 residues. The V gene's germline CDR1 is SQVTM and CDR2 ANQGSEA. CDR3 sequence reads: CSVRDAPMASGRAIGETQYF. CDR3 in DNA: TGCAGCGTCCGTGATGCCCCCATGGCTAGCGGGAGGGCCATCGGAGAGACCCAGTACTTC. Full variable domain (remainder filled in from reference TRBV29-1 and TRBJ2-5): SAVISQKPSRDICQRGTSLTIQCQVDSQVTMMFWYRQQPGQSLTLIATANQGSEATYESGFVIDKFPISRPNLTFSTLTVSNMSPEDSSIYLCSVRDAPMASGRAIGETQYFGPGTRLLVL.

This clonotype was seen a few times. An end of the junction differs from the germline gene, which may be a read error. This sequence joins TRBV3-1 and TRBJ2-7, with 8 bases aligning to TRBD1. This CDR3 has 15 residues. Looked up from germline, CDR1 is LGHDT and CDR2 is YNNKEL (reference sequence). CDR3 loop: CASSQQTGVSHERYF. For the CDR3, the DNA is TGTGCCAGCAGCCAGCAGACAGGGGTATCCCACGAGCGGTACTTC.

The gene calls are TRBV20-1 and TRBJ2-3; D ambiguous. Germline V gene sequence: CDR1 DFQATT, CDR2 SNEGSKA (reference sequence). The CDR3 is 14 amino acids. Deletions cut 3 bases from V and 1 base from J, with 11 bases between. CDR3 sequence (DNA): TGCAGTGCTAGTTTCTCGGGCCGCACAGATACGCAGTATTTT. This sequence encodes CSASFSGRTDTQYF.

The V gene is TRBV5-1, the J gene TRBJ2-1, with 9 nucleotides matching TRBD2. This CDR3 has 15 residues. Germline values: CDR1 SGHRS, CDR2 YFSETQ. The junction had 8 bases not matched to a gene; V was cut back by 4 bases and J by 6 bases. The CDR3 DNA follows: TGCGCCAGCAGCCTTAGCGGGAGCCCGGGCAATGAGCAGTTCTTC. Translated, it gives CASSLSGSPGNEQFF.

The chain uses TRBV20-1 and TRBJ2-1; 7 positions match TRBD2. The germline CDR1 and CDR2 sequences are DFQATT and SNEGSKA (reference sequence). CDR3 length: 15 amino acids. With 1 base clipped from V and 10 bases from J, the junction kept 13 bases outside the gene matches. The CDR3 region is CSARGVRLAVSEQFF. Here the CDR3 DNA reads TGCAGTGCTAGAGGTGTGAGACTAGCTGTAAGCGAGCAGTTCTTC.

This rearrangement joins TRBV4-3 to TRBJ2-1; D possibly corresponds to TRBD2 (5 bases). CDR1 is LGHNA and CDR2 is YSLEER in the germline V gene. V lost 3 bases, J lost 8 bases, and 20 bases lay in between. The length of the CDR3 is 16 residues. The DNA for the CDR3 is TGCGCCAGCAGCCATGGACCCGGAGTCGGGAATCATGAGCAGTTCTTC. Its protein product is CASSHGPGVGNHEQFF.

J is TRBJ1-2 and V is TRBV29-1, with a possible D match to TRBD1 (6 bases). Looked up from germline, CDR1 is SQVTM and CDR2 is ANQGSEA. The CDR3 runs 13 residues. V shed 3 bases and J shed 0 bases, with 8 bases lying between them. CDR3 DNA sequence: TGCAGCGTTGACAGGGGAGCTAACTATGGCTACACCTTC. Amino acid sequence: CSVDRGANYGYTF.

The V and J genes are TRBV6-5 and TRBJ2-7; maybe TRBD2 (6 bases). There are 15 residues in the CDR3. With 0 bases removed from V and 4 bases from J, the gap between germline ends came to 13 bases. Germline-derived CDR1 and CDR2 are MNHEY and SVGAGI. CDR3 nucleotide sequence: TGTGCCAGCAGTTACTCCTGGGACTCTGTTTACGAGCAGTACTTC. As protein: CASSYSWDSVYEQYF.

There are many counts of this clonotype. The chain employs TRBV14 and TRBJ2-7, with a weak D call TRBD2 (6 bases). Germline assignment: CDR1 SGHDN and CDR2 FVKESK. This CDR3 contains 15 residues. The V gene lost 0 bases and the J gene lost 3 bases, with 12 bases spanning the gap. The CDR3 DNA follows: TGTGCCAGCAGCCAAGATACTAGCAGAGTCTACGAGCAGTACTTC. Residues: CASSQDTSRVYEQYF.

The CDR3 nucleotides read TGTGCCAGCAGTTACAAACACCTAGGCAACTACGAGCAGTACTTC. Amino acids: CASSYKHLGNYEQYF. The rearrangement joins TRBV6-5 to TRBJ2-7; D uncertain. Trimming removed 2 bases at V and 3 bases at J, with 14 bases between. Germline values: CDR1 MNHEY, CDR2 SVGAGI. The CDR3 consists of 15 residues.

The V and J genes are TRBV10-3 and TRBJ2-5, with 9 bases that match TRBD2. The DNA end is a closer match to TRBJ2-1, so the J assignment may be wrong. The CDR3 loop spans 14 amino acids. CDR1 ENHRY and CDR2 SYGVKD come from the germline V gene. CDR3 residues: CAITDLLAGNEQFF. The CDR3, as DNA: TGTGCCATCACCGACCTACTAGCGGGCAATGAGCAGTTCTTC.